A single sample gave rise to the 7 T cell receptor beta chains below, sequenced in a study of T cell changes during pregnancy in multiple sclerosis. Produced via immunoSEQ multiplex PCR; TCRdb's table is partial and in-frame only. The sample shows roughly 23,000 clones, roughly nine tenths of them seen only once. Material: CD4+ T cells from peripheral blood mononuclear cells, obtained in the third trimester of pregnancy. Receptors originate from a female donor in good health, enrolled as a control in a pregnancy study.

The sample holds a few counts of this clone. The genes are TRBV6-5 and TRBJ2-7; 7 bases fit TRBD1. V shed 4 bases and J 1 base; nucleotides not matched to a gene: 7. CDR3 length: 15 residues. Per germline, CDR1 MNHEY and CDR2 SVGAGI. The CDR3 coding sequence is TGTGCCAGCAGTTCTCTGACAGGGTTATCCTACGAGCAGTACTTC. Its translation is CASSSLTGLSYEQYF.

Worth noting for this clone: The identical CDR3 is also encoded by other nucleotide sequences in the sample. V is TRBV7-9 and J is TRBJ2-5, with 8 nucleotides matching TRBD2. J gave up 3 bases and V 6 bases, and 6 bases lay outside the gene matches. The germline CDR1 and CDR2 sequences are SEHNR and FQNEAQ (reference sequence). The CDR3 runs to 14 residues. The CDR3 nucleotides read TGTGCCAGCAGTCCCAGCGGGAGAAAAGAGACCCAGTACTTC. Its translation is CASSPSGRKETQYF.

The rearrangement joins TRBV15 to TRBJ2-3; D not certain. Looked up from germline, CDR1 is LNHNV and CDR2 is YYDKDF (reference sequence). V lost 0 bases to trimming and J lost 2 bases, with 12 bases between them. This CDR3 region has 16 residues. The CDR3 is CATSREGLEDTDTQYF. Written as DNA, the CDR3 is TGTGCCACCAGCAGAGAGGGTCTAGAGGACACAGATACGCAGTATTTT.

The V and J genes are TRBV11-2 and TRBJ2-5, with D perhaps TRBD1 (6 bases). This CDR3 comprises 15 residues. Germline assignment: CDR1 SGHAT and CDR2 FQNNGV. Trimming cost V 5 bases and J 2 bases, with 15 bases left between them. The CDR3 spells CASSQQTGQQETQYF. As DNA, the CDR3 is TGTGCCAGCAGCCAACAGACCGGACAGCAAGAGACCCAGTACTTC.

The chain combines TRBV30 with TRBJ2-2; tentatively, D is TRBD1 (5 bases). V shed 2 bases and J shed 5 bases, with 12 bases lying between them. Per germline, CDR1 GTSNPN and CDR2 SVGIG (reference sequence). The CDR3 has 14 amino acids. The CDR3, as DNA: TGTGCCTGGAGTCTGGGGCTGGGTACCGGGGAGCTGTTTTTT. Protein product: CAWSLGLGTGELFF.

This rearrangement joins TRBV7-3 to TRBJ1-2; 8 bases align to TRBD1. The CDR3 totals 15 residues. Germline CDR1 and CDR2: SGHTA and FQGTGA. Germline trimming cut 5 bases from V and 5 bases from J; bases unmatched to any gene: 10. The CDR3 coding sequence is TGTGCCAGCAGCCCGGCGGGTGGACAGGGTTATGGCTACACCTTC. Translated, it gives CASSPAGGQGYGYTF.

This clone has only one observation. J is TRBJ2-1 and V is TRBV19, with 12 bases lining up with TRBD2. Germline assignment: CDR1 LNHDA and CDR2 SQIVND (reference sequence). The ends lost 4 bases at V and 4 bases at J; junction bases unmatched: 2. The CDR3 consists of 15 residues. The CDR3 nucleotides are TGTGCCAGTAGTACAGGACTAGCGGGATACAATGAGCAGTTCTTC. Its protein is CASSTGLAGYNEQFF. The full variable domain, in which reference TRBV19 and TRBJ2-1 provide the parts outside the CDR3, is DGGITQSPKYLFRKEGQNVTLSCEQNLNHDAMYWYRQDPGQGLRLIYYSQIVNDFQKGDIAEGYSVSREKKESFPLTVTSAQKNPTAFYLCASSTGLAGYNEQFFGPGTRLTVL.